These 7 T cell receptor beta chains originate from one sample sequenced in a study of tumor T cells in aggressive B-cell lymphoma. Libraries were prepared by immunoSEQ multiplex PCR; TCRdb keeps only in-frame clonotypes and omits some of them. Of around 1,700 clones listed, approximately 88% are singletons. Sequences were obtained from tumor tissue. The origin of the receptors is an adult with diffuse large B cell lymphoma.

This clone showed up just a few times. The chain combines TRBV9 with TRBJ2-2, with TRBD1 identical over 7 bases. The V segment lost 6 bases and the J segment 10 bases; nucleotides outside the gene matches: 9. Germline V gives CDR1 SGDLS, CDR2 YYNGEE. There are 13 residues in the CDR3. The CDR3 loop is CASNSGGRVELFF. The DNA of the CDR3 is TGTGCCAGCAACTCAGGGGGTAGGGTGGAGCTGTTTTTT.

V is TRBV7-2 and J is TRBJ2-7; 9 bases are shared with TRBD1. The ends lost 1 base at V and 2 bases at J; junction bases unmatched: 3. Germline loops: CDR1 SGHTA, CDR2 FQGNSA. The CDR3 is 15 residues long. In DNA, the CDR3 is TGTGCCAGCAGCTTAGATGGGACAGGGCCCTACGAGCAGTACTTC. Translation: CASSLDGTGPYEQYF.

The chain uses TRBV10-2 and TRBJ2-2, with 7 bases aligning to TRBD1. Germline-derived CDR1 and CDR2 are WSHSY and SAAADI. V was pared by 1 base and J by 4 bases, with 12 bases of the junction left unmatched. There are 18 residues in the CDR3. The CDR3 DNA is TGCGCCAGCAGTGAGTGGTCAGGGGGTATAAGGGGCACCGGGGAGCTGTTTTTT. This encodes CASSEWSGGIRGTGELFF.

The V call is TRBV11-1, the J call TRBJ1-6; TRBD1 aligns across 7 bases. The germline gives CDR1 SGHAT, CDR2 FQDESV (reference sequence). J was trimmed by 10 bases and V by 3 bases; bases with no gene match: 6. This CDR3 is 14 amino acids long. The CDR3 region has the DNA TGTGCCAGCAGCTTCTACAGGGGAAACTCACCCCTCCACTTT. This sequence encodes CASSFYRGNSPLHF. Full variable domain (remainder filled in from reference TRBV11-1 and TRBJ1-6): EAEVAQSPRYKITEKSQAVAFWCDPISGHATLYWYRQILGQGPELLVQFQDESVVDDSQLPKDRFSAERLKGVDSTLKIQPAELGDSAMYLCASSFYRGNSPLHFGNGTRLTVT.

The V call is TRBV6-5, the J call TRBJ1-1; no clear D gene. Trimming pared 2 bases from V and 4 bases from J, leaving 14 bases between. In germline, CDR1 is MNHEY, CDR2 SVGAGI. CDR3 length equals 15 residues. The DNA for the CDR3 is TGTGCCAGCAGTTACCTCTCCGGGATCGGCACTGAAGCTTTCTTT. Its translation: CASSYLSGIGTEAFF.

This chain uses TRBV7-2 with TRBJ2-1; 15 bases fit TRBD2. Losses at the gene ends were 3 bases for V and 9 bases for J; bases not matched to a gene: 9. CDR1 is SGHTA, CDR2 FQGNSA, per germline. This CDR3 spans 17 amino acids. The CDR3 DNA is TGTGCCAGCAGCTTCGGGACTAGCGGGGGGCGGAGGAGTGAGCAGTTCTTC. Its protein product is CASSFGTSGGRRSEQFF.

The chain carries TRBV7-8 and TRBJ2-5, with TRBD1 as a possible D gene (6 bases). The germline CDR1 and CDR2 sequences are SGHVS and FQNEAQ. Trimming shortened V by 1 base and J by 0 bases, and 15 bases separated the two germline ends. This CDR3 has 17 amino acids. The CDR3 DNA is TGTGCCAGCAGCTTAGTTGGGGCAGGGGAATACCAAGAGACCCAGTACTTC. Translating it yields CASSLVGAGEYQETQYF.